Below, one TCR beta chain is given with its context. Its antigen is unknown. Treatment specified: 15 to 20 received Ad26.COV2.S at low or high dose, single or two shots; roughly five received placebo; per-sample allocation not given. Sampling was performed 63 days after the first vaccine or placebo injection. Vaccination employed an Ad26 vector expressing the Wuhan-strain SARS-CoV-2 spike. The protocol was immunoSEQ multiplex PCR, while the TCRdb copy is restricted to in-frame clones and leaves out a portion. The table records roughly 460,000 clones, about 89% of them present only once. The data stem from a study of Ad26.COV2.S vaccination and SARS-CoV-2 variants. About the study: A participant enrolled in the COV1001 Ad26.COV2.S trial arm provided the sample. Doses of Ad26.COV2.S were injected into muscle once or twice, 56 days apart.

Study results and limitations: Total T cell responses were possibly underestimated by TCR breadth and depth analyses.

Trimming cost V 1 base and J 2 bases, with 12 bases left between them. The CDR3 is 16 residues long. Germline assignment: CDR1 SGHTA and CDR2 FQGNSA. The sample here was peripheral blood, taken in a trial of Ad26.COV2.S vaccine versus placebo. The genes are TRBV7-2 and TRBJ2-1; D might be TRBD1 or TRBD2, each matching 5 bases. The clonotype was recovered from a person between 18 and 59 years old who received the Ad26.COV2.S COVID-19 vaccine or a placebo. The CDR3 is CASSLEIVGAYNEQFF. CDR3 in DNA: TGTGCCAGCAGCTTAGAGATCGTGGGGGCCTACAATGAGCAGTTCTTC.